The T cell receptor (beta chain) described here comes from a study of vaccination effects on CD4 cells after COVID-19. TCRdb's copy holds only in-frame clones and misses some; the assay was immunoSEQ multiplex PCR. The sample includes 32,000 or so clones, approximately 67% of them seen just once. Points from the study as a whole: There were few convalescent patients in the study and no early post-infection timepoints.

Points on this clone: Its antigen is undetermined.

V trimming: 3 bases; J trimming: 4 bases; junction bases outside the gene matches: 11. Germline V gene sequence: CDR1 SGHRS, CDR2 YFSETQ. This CDR3 region has 17 residues. Culture lasted around eleven days before CD4+ T cell isolation. The starting material was CD4+ T cells from PBMCs cultured without peptide, obtained before COVID-19 vaccination. This clonotype was sampled from a human donor who received a COVID-19 vaccine. This chain joins TRBV5-1 and TRBJ2-7, with 12 nucleotides matching TRBD1. CDR3 nucleotide sequence: TGCGCCAGCAGCTCAAACCCACCGGGACAGGGGGCGTACGAGCAGTACTTC. Translated, it gives CASSSNPPGQGAYEQYF.